This TCR beta chain was identified during a study of CD8 T cells in ankylosing spondylitis. In making TCR beta libraries, quantitative 5'-RACE with molecular barcodes was used. TCRdb reprocessed the 5' RACE reads via MiXCR and lists one record per CDR3 protein. The table includes roughly 200,000 distinct CDR3 sequences, roughly 25% detected once. Ten or more counts support this clonotype. The CDR3 has 15 amino acids. Trimming took off 6 bases at V and 0 bases at J, with 13 bases between the two ends. Germline loops: CDR1 SNHLY, CDR2 FYNNEI. The chain couples TRBV2 to TRBJ2-3, with D perhaps TRBD1 or TRBD2 (7 bases each). The specimen was blood, either unsorted or a sorted T cell fraction (not recorded which). The receptor was derived from a male donor with ankylosing spondylitis or in good health (not recorded which). The DNA of the CDR3 is TGTGCCAGCAGCCCCAGGGGGGGTAGCACAGATACGCAGTATTTT. Translating it yields CASSPRGGSTDTQYF.